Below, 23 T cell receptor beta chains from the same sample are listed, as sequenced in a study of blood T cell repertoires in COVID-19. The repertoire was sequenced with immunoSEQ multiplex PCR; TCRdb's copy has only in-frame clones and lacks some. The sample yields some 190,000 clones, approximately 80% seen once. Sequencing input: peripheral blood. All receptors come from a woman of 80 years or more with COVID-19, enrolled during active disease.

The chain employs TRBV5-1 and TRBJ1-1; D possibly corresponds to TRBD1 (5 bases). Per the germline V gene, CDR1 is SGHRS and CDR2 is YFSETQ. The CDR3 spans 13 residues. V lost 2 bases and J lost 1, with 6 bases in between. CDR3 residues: CASSFDRNTEAFF. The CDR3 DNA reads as TGCGCCAGCAGCTTCGACAGGAACACTGAAGCTTTCTTT.

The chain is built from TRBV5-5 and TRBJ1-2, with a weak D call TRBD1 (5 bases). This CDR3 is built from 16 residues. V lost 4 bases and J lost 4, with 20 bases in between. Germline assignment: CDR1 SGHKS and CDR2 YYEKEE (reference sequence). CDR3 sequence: CASSAINSDRAYGYTF. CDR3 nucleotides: TGTGCCAGCAGCGCCATAAACTCTGACAGAGCCTATGGCTACACCTTC.

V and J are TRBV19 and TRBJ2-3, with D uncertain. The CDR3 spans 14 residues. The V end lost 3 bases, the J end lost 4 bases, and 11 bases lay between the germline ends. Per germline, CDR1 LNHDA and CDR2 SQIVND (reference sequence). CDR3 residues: CASSIPLWPDTQYF. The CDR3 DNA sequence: TGTGCCAGTAGTATCCCGCTCTGGCCAGATACGCAGTATTTT. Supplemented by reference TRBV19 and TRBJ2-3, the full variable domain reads DGGITQSPKYLFRKEGQNVTLSCEQNLNHDAMYWYRQDPGQGLRLIYYSQIVNDFQKGDIAEGYSVSREKKESFPLTVTSAQKNPTAFYLCASSIPLWPDTQYFGPGTRLTVL.

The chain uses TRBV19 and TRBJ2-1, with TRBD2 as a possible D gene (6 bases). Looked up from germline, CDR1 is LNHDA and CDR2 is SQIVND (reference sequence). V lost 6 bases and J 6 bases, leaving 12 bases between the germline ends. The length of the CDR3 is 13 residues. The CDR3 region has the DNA TGTGCCAGTAGACTAGCCCCCCTCAATGAGCAGTTCTTC. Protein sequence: CASRLAPLNEQFF. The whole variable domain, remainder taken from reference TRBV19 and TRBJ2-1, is DGGITQSPKYLFRKEGQNVTLSCEQNLNHDAMYWYRQDPGQGLRLIYYSQIVNDFQKGDIAEGYSVSREKKESFPLTVTSAQKNPTAFYLCASRLAPLNEQFFGPGTRLTVL.

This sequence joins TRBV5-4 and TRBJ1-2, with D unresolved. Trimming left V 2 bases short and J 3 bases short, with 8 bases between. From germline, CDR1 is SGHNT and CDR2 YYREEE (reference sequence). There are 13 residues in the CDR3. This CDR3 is CASSLQNYYGYTF. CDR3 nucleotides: TGTGCCAGCAGCTTACAGAATTACTATGGCTACACCTTC. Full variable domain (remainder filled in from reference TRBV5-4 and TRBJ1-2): ETGVTQSPTHLIKTRGQQVTLRCSSQSGHNTVSWYQQALGQGPQFIFQYYREEENGRGNFPPRFSGLQFPNYSSELNVNALELDDSALYLCASSLQNYYGYTFGSGTRLTVV.

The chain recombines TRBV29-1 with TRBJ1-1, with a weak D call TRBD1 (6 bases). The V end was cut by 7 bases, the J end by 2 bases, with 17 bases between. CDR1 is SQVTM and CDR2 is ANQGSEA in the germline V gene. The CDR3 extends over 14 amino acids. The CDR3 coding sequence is TGCAGCGCCACAGGGTGGGGCAGCAACACTGAAGCTTTCTTT. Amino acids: CSATGWGSNTEAFF.

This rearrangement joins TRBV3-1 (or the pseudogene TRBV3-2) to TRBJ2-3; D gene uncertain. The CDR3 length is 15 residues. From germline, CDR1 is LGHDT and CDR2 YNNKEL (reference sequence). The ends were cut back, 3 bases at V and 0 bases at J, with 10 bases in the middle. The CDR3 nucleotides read TGTGCCAGCAGCCATACTTTTTCTAGCACAGATACGCAGTATTTT. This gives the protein CASSHTFSSTDTQYF.

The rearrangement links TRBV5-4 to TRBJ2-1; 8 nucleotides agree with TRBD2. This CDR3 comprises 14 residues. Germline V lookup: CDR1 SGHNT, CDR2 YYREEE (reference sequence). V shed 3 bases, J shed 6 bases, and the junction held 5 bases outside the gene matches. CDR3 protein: CASSSPREGNEQFF. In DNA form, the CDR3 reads TGTGCCAGCAGCTCCCCTCGGGAGGGCAATGAGCAGTTCTTC.

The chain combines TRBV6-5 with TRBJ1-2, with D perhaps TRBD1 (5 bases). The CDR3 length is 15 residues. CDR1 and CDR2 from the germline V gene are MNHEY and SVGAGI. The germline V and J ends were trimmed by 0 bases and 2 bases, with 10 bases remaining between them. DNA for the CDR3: TGTGCCAGCAGTTACTCGAGACAGTCCAACTATGGCTACACCTTC. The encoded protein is CASSYSRQSNYGYTF.

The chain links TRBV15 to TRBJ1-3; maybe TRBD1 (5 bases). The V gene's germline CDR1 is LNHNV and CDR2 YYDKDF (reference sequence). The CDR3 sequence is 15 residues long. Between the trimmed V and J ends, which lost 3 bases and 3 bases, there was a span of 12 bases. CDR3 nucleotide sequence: TGTGCCACCAGCAGGGGGCGAAACATTGGAAACACCATATATTTT. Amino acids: CATSRGRNIGNTIYF.

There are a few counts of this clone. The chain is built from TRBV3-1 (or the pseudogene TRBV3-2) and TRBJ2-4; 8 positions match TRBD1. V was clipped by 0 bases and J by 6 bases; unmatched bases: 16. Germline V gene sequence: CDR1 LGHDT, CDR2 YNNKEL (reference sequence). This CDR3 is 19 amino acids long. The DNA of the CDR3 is TGTGCCAGCAGCCAAGACGGCGGGACAGGCCAAGGCTGGGGAAACATTCAGTACTTC. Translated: CASSQDGGTGQGWGNIQYF.

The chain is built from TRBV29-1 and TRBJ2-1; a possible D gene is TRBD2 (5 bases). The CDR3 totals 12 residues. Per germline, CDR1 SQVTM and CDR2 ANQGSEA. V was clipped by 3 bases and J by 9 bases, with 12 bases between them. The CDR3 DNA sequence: TGCAGCGTTGACAGCCGTCGGGGTGAGCAGTTCTTC. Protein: CSVDSRRGEQFF.

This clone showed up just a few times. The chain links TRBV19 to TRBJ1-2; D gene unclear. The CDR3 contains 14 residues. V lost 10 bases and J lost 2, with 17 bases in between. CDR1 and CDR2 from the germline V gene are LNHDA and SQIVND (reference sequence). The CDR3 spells CATRWQVGNYGYTF. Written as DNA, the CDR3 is TGTGCCACCCGGTGGCAGGTCGGCAACTATGGCTACACCTTC.

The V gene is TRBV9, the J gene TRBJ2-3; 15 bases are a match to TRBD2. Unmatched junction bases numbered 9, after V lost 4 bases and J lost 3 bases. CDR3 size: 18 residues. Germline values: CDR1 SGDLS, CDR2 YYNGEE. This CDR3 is CASSQGTSGRMETDTQYF. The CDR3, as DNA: TGTGCCAGCAGCCAAGGGACTAGCGGGAGGATGGAGACAGATACGCAGTATTTT.

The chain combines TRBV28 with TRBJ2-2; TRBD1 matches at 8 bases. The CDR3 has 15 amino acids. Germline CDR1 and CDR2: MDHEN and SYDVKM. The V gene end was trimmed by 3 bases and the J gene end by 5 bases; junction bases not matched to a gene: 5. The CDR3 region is CASSFRTGWTGELFF. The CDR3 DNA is TGTGCCAGCAGTTTCCGGACAGGGTGGACCGGGGAGCTGTTTTTT.

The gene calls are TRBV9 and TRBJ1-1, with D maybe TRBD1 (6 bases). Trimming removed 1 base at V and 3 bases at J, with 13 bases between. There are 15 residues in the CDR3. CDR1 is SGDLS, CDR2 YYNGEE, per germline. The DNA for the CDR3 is TGTGCCAGCAGCGTAAGCGACCAGGGGTACACTGAAGCTTTCTTT. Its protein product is CASSVSDQGYTEAFF. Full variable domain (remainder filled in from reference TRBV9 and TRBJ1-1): DSGVTQTPKHLITATGQRVTLRCSPRSGDLSVYWYQQSLDQGLQFLIQYYNGEERAKGNILERFSAQQFPDLHSELNLSSLELGDSALYFCASSVSDQGYTEAFFGQGTRLTVV.

The CDR3 reads CASSRDIAPRNTEAFF. CDR3 bases: TGTGCCAGCAGCAGAGATATTGCGCCGAGGAACACTGAAGCTTTCTTT. The J gene is TRBJ1-1, the V gene TRBV11-2; D is ambiguous. This CDR3 is built from 16 residues. Germline V gene data show CDR1 as SGHAT and CDR2 as FQNNGV. V gave up 5 bases and J gave up 1 base, with 17 bases separating them.

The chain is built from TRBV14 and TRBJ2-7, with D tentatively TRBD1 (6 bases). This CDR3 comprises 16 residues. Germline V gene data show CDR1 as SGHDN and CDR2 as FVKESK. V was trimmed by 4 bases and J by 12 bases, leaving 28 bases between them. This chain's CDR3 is CASSRGTSFGSSTPYF. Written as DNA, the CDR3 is TGTGCCAGCAGCCGGGGGACATCCTTTGGGAGCAGTACTCCGTACTTC. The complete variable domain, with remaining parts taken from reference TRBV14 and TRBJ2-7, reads EAGVTQFPSHSVIEKGQTVTLRCDPISGHDNLYWYRRVMGKEIKFLLHFVKESKQDESGMPNNRFLAERTGGTYSTLKVQPAELEDSGVYFCASSRGTSFGSSTPYFGPGTRLTVT.

Here the CDR3 DNA reads TGTGCCAGCAGGTGGACTAGCGGGTCAGCCTACGAGCAGTACTTC. Translation gives CASRWTSGSAYEQYF. The V and J genes are TRBV6-5 and TRBJ2-7; 11 bases are shared with TRBD2. The germline V gene encodes CDR1 MNHEY and CDR2 SVGAGI. CDR3 size: 15 residues. V lost 6 bases, J lost 2 bases, and 6 bases stayed unmatched.

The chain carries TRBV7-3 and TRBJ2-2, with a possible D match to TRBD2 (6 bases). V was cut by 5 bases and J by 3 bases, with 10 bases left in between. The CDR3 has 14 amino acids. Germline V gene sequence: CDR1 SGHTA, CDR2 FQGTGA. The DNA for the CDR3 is TGTGCCAGCAGCCCCGGGACTGACACCGGGGAGCTGTTTTTT. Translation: CASSPGTDTGELFF. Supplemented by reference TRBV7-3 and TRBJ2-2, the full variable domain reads GAGVSQTPSNKVTEKGKYVELRCDPISGHTALYWYRQSLGQGPEFLIYFQGTGAADDSGLPNDRFFAVRPEGSVSTLKIQRTERGDSAVYLCASSPGTDTGELFFGEGSRLTVL.

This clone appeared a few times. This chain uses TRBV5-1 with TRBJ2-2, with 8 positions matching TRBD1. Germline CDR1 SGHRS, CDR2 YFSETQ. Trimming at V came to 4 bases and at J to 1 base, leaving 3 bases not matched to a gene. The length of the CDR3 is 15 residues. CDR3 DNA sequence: TGCGCCAGCAGCGCCGGACAGGGGAACACCGGGGAGCTGTTTTTT. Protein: CASSAGQGNTGELFF.

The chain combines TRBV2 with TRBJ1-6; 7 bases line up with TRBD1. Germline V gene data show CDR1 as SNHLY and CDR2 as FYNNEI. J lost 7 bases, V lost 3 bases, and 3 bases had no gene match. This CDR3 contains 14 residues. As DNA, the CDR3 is TGTGCCAGCAGTGAGGGACAGCCAAATTCACCCCTCCACTTT. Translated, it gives CASSEGQPNSPLHF.

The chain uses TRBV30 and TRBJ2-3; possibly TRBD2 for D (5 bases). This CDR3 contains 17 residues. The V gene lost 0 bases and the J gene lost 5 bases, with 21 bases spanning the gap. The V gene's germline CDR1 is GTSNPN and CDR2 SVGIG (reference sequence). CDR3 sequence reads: CAWSVLRSSVGVDTQYF. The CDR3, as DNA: TGTGCCTGGAGTGTACTTCGGAGTAGCGTTGGAGTAGATACGCAGTATTTT.